This entry lists 17 T cell receptor beta chains sequenced from one sample in a study of blood T cells in healthy people across ages. It was with a sample-barcoded 5' primer and a J-beta primer mix that a second PCR of about 6 to 12 cycles was run. TCRdb used MiXCR to reprocess the 5' RACE reads, holding one entry per CDR3 protein. Of 890,000 or so distinct CDR3 sequences detected, about 62% appear once; the ten largest clones hold around a quarter. Sample: blood. All receptors derive from a man aged 25-40 years in good health.

With regard to this clonotype: At one boundary the junction diverges from the germline segment, which might be a read error. V usage is TRBV27 and J usage is TRBJ2-1; D perhaps matches TRBD2 (6 bases). The CDR3 extends over 14 amino acids. Germline lookup yields CDR1 MNHEY and CDR2 SMNVEV (reference sequence). The CDR3 loop is CASSRDSSYNEQSF. CDR3 coding DNA: TGTGCCAGCAGCCGGGACTCCTCCTACAATGAGCAGTCCTTC.

V is TRBV9 and J is TRBJ2-5, with 7 bases matching TRBD1. With V trimmed by 7 bases and J by 11 bases, 23 bases remained unmatched. The CDR3 totals 16 residues. The germline CDR1 and CDR2 sequences are SGDLS and YYNGEE. CDR3 DNA: TGTGCCAGCTCCACCAACAGGGGTTACTCCTACAATGAGCAGTACTTC. This encodes CASSTNRGYSYNEQYF.

The V and J genes are TRBV7-9 and TRBJ1-4; 9 nucleotides line up with TRBD1. The germline V gene has CDR1 SEHNR and CDR2 FQNEAQ (reference sequence). The J segment lost 8 bases and the V segment lost 5 bases, leaving 9 bases of the junction unmatched. The CDR3 is 15 residues long. CDR3 DNA: TGTGCCAGCAGCGTTACCGGGACAGGGCTGGAAAAACTGTTTTTT. This encodes CASSVTGTGLEKLFF.

This clonotype was seen only once. V gene TRBV7-9 combines with J gene TRBJ1-1; D might be TRBD1 (5 bases). CDR1 is SEHNR, CDR2 FQNEAQ, per germline (reference sequence). The CDR3 is 16 amino acids. Trimming stripped 4 bases from V and 1 base from J, with 16 bases between. CDR3 sequence (DNA): TGTGCCAGCAGCTATCCCGACAGCCTCAAGAACACTGAAGCTTTCTTT. Amino acid sequence: CASSYPDSLKNTEAFF.

This chain uses TRBV5-1 with TRBJ1-2; tentative D call: TRBD1 (6 bases). Germline CDR1 SGHRS, CDR2 YFSETQ. This CDR3 spans 14 amino acids. The germline V and J ends were trimmed by 8 bases and 1 base, with 15 bases remaining between them. The CDR3, as DNA: TGCGCCAGTAGTTTGGACAGCGTTAACTATGGCTACACCTTC. It translates to CASSLDSVNYGYTF.

This clonotype was detected a few times. The chain carries TRBV10-3 and TRBJ2-6; 7 bases line up with TRBD1. V shed 2 bases, J shed 2 bases, and the junction held 0 bases outside the gene matches. CDR3 length: 15 residues. CDR1 is ENHRY and CDR2 is SYGVKD in the germline V gene. The CDR3 reads CAISEDRAGANVLTF. Written as DNA, the CDR3 is TGTGCCATCAGTGAGGACAGGGCTGGGGCCAACGTCCTGACTTTC.

This clonotype was counted a few times. A read error may explain this, as a much larger clone is one base away. The chain has TRBV4-2 and TRBJ2-7, with no clear D. CDR3 length: 13 residues. Germline lookup yields CDR1 LGHNA and CDR2 YNFKEQ. V dropped 5 bases and J dropped 7 bases, with 15 bases sitting between them. CDR3 protein: CASSFGRKDEQYF. The CDR3 nucleotides are TGTGCCAGCAGCTTCGGACGTAAGGATGAGCAGTACTTC.

This chain uses TRBV4-3 with TRBJ2-1, with 8 bases aligning to TRBD1. The germline gives CDR1 LGHNA, CDR2 YSLEER. The CDR3 totals 18 residues. The trim removed 0 bases at V and 0 bases at J, leaving 7 bases unmatched. The DNA for the CDR3 is TGCGCCAGCAGCCAAGATCCCAGGGGGCACAGCTCCTACAATGAGCAGTTCTTC. Translation gives CASSQDPRGHSSYNEQFF.

Comment on this clonotype: One end of the junction fails to match germline, which may point to a read error. The V gene is TRBV6-2 or TRBV6-3, the J gene TRBJ2-4, with 12 bases that match TRBD2. The J call may be mistaken, given a closer DNA end match to TRBJ2-7. Per germline, CDR1 MNHEY and CDR2 SVGEGT. The CDR3 length is 16 residues. The CDR3 spells CASRLPGTSGSFEQYF. The CDR3 DNA follows: TGTGCCAGCAGACTCCCCGGGACTAGCGGGTCCTTCGAGCAGTACTTC.

The count of this clonotype is one. This chain links TRBV18 with TRBJ2-1, with D perhaps matching TRBD1 (5 bases). Germline V CDR1 and CDR2: KGHSH, LQKENI. The CDR3 spans 13 residues. V was trimmed by 6 bases and J by 8 bases, leaving 14 bases between them. For the CDR3, the DNA is TGTGCCAGCTCTCTCTTGGGGCCGGATGAGCAGTTCTTC. Amino acid sequence: CASSLLGPDEQFF. Full variable domain (missing parts from reference TRBV18 and TRBJ2-1): NAGVMQNPRHLVRRRGQEARLRCSPMKGHSHVYWYRQLPEEGLKFMVYLQKENIIDESGMPKERFSAEFPKEGPSILRIQQVVRGDSAAYFCASSLLGPDEQFFGPGTRLTVL.

This clonotype was observed many times. This chain uses TRBV5-1 with TRBJ2-7; D is uncertain. Trimming shortened V by 4 bases and J by 4 bases, and 18 bases separated the two germline ends. Germline lookup yields CDR1 SGHRS and CDR2 YFSETQ. The CDR3 has 15 residues. DNA for the CDR3: TGCGCCAGCAGCCCCCCCGGTTCTAAGATTTACGAGCAGTACTTC. The encoded protein is CASSPPGSKIYEQYF.

A single count supports this clonotype. The genes are TRBV5-6 and TRBJ2-3; D not certain. In germline, CDR1 is SGHDT, CDR2 YYEEEE. The ends were cut back, 4 bases at V and 0 bases at J, with 15 bases in the middle. This CDR3 comprises 16 residues. CDR3 sequence reads: CASSSRVSPSTDTQYF. The CDR3 DNA is TGTGCCAGCAGCAGTCGAGTGAGTCCTAGCACAGATACGCAGTATTTT.

The sample holds many counts of this clonotype. This chain links TRBV4-3 with TRBJ2-4; D may be TRBD2 (6 bases). The V end was cut by 4 bases, the J end by 7 bases, with 20 bases between. Germline CDR1 is LGHNA and CDR2 is YSLEER. This CDR3 contains 16 residues. The CDR3 bases are TGCGCCAGCAGCCTGACCGGGGACTTACCCCGGAACATTCAGTACTTC. Translating gives CASSLTGDLPRNIQYF.

The chain couples TRBV28 to TRBJ2-7; the match to TRBD1 covers 10 bases. The trim removed 9 bases at V and 2 bases at J, leaving 13 bases unmatched. The length of the CDR3 is 16 residues. Germline lookup yields CDR1 MDHEN and CDR2 SYDVKM. The CDR3 loop reads CASLGQGVVGPYEQYF. DNA of the CDR3: TGTGCCAGTCTAGGACAGGGGGTTGTAGGCCCCTACGAGCAGTACTTC.

Remarks on this clonotype: A much larger clone sits a single nucleotide away, making a read error possible. V is TRBV7-3 and J is TRBJ1-1, with D unclear. The CDR3 totals 13 residues. Germline loops: CDR1 SGHTA, CDR2 FQGTGA. The CDR3 DNA reads TGTGCCGGCAGCTTACAACGGAACACTGAAGCTTTCTTT. Its protein product is CAGSLQRNTEAFF.

This clonotype was seen at least ten times. The chain joins TRBV29-1 to TRBJ2-6; D is possibly TRBD1 (6 bases). The CDR3 consists of 16 residues. Germline V gene lookup returns CDR1 SQVTM and CDR2 ANQGSEA. V lost 5 bases to trimming and J lost 0 bases, with 14 bases between them. Here the CDR3 DNA reads TGCAGCGTTTTAGACAGGACCAACTCTGGGGCCAACGTCCTGACTTTC. Translation: CSVLDRTNSGANVLTF. Using reference TRBV29-1 and TRBJ2-6 for the parts outside the CDR3, the full variable domain is SAVISQKPSRDICQRGTSLTIQCQVDSQVTMMFWYRQQPGQSLTLIATANQGSEATYESGFVIDKFPISRPNLTFSTLTVSNMSPEDSSIYLCSVLDRTNSGANVLTFGAGSRLTVL.

This chain uses TRBV10-3 with TRBJ2-7; TRBD1 might be the D (5 bases). The CDR3 totals 13 residues. V was trimmed by 3 bases and J by 3 bases, leaving 9 bases between them. The germline V gene encodes CDR1 ENHRY and CDR2 SYGVKD. CDR3 bases: TGTGCCATCAGTGAAGGGGTGGTCTACGAGCAGTACTTC. The encoded protein is CAISEGVVYEQYF.